The clone carrying this T cell receptor beta chain has only one observation. The sample is drawn from a study of blood T cell repertoires in COVID-19. At the level of the study: Samples came from the United States, Italy and Spain, spanning acute and convalescent COVID-19. Nucleic acid was either cDNA or gDNA, and it came from T cells, B-cell-depleted T cells, or PBMCs.

Repertoires were generated with immunoSEQ multiplex PCR, while TCRdb's copy carries only in-frame clones and drops some. The table lists 310,000 or so clones, around 90% of them singletons. Those who participated ranged in age from roughly 18 to 89 years and resided in approximately 23 US areas. Each recovered donor of Cohort 3 presented with two negative PCRs, clearance, or symptom resolution. The specimen was PBMCs or T cells enriched from blood (not recorded which). This receptor was obtained from a woman in her twenties or thirties who had recovered from COVID-19.

DNA for the CDR3: TGCGCCAGCAGCCTTAGCGGGAGGGCCGAAGATACGCAGTATTTT. Translation gives CASSLSGRAEDTQYF. The gene calls are TRBV5-1 and TRBJ2-3; 11 bases match TRBD2. The CDR3 sequence is 15 residues long. Germline V gene sequence: CDR1 SGHRS, CDR2 YFSETQ. After removal of 4 bases from V and 5 bases from J, the junction contained 6 bases not matched to a gene.